Reported below is one TCR beta chain. The sample is drawn from a study of human T cells and chemical hapten exposure. For the study at large: 2% DPC applied to a roughly 2 cm by roughly 2 cm arm area sensitized donors. Upper-back patches of 0.01% DPC were read at 6 days. TCR yield per sample varied, mainly due to pooled library volumes.

In TCRdb, the RACE reads were re-called with MiXCR into one record per CDR3 protein. This table has about 50,000 distinct CDR3 sequences, approximately 10% appearing once. The CDR3 runs 13 residues. In germline, CDR1 is LGHNA, CDR2 YNFKEQ. V was cut by 0 bases and J by 10 bases, with 10 bases left in between. Time point specified: pre-sensitization, week 0. Described treatment: therapeutic diphenylcyclopropenone sensitization with weekly scalp DPC. Someone pulled total RNA out of unfractionated whole blood. This receptor was obtained from a young woman with alopecia areata. Some clones in this sample may be carry-over from other donors' samples. The gene calls are TRBV4-2 and TRBJ2-1; no reliable D call. Sequences were derived from whole blood, sampled in connection with sensitization to the hapten diphenylcyclopropenone (DPC). This chain's CDR3 is CASSQDFGGEQFF. CDR3 nucleotides: TGTGCCAGCAGCCAAGATTTCGGCGGCGAGCAGTTCTTC.